What follows are 5 T cell receptor beta chains derived from one specimen sequenced in a study of blood T cell repertoires in COVID-19 (dated by TCRdb to the early 2020s). Preparation of the library involved the immunoSEQ multiplex PCR assay. TCRdb re-hosts the immuneACCESS table, in-frame sequences only. Its copies lack some clones; in the studies checked, an unresolved V gene accounts for under half of them, and the cause for the rest is not known. This sample gives roughly 290,000 clones in total; 80% to 90% of them show up just once. 3.5% to 5.5% of the sample is taken by the ten largest. Sequenced material: PBMCs or T cells enriched from blood (not recorded which). Receptors were obtained from a woman in her 30s who had recovered from COVID-19.

The rearrangement links TRBV27 to TRBJ2-7; the match to TRBD2 covers 12 bases. The CDR3 has 16 amino acids. Germline V CDR1 and CDR2: MNHEY, SMNVEV (reference sequence). V lost 6 bases and J lost 3; bases outside the gene matches: 9. CDR3: CASSFTATSGSYEQYF. As DNA, the CDR3 is TGTGCCAGCAGCTTTACAGCGACTAGCGGGAGCTACGAGCAGTACTTC.

This chain links TRBV5-6 with TRBJ2-7; tentatively, D is TRBD1 (6 bases). With 4 bases removed from V and 7 bases from J, the gap between germline ends came to 24 bases. Germline assignment: CDR1 SGHDT and CDR2 YYEEEE. The CDR3 length is 16 residues. CDR3 nucleotides: TGTGCCAGCAGCCCCCTTGATCGGACAGACCTTGGGGAGCAGTACTTC. Its translation is CASSPLDRTDLGEQYF.

J is TRBJ2-7 and V is TRBV28; TRBD2 matches at 12 bases. V was clipped by 7 bases and J by 3 bases; unmatched bases: 7. CDR3 length equals 15 residues. Germline CDR1 reads MDHEN; CDR2 reads SYDVKM. DNA of the CDR3: TGTGCCAGCAAAGCTAGCGGGAGGGGAGGCTACGAGCAGTACTTC. It specifies CASKASGRGGYEQYF.

This rearrangement joins TRBV3-1 (or the pseudogene TRBV3-2) to TRBJ2-7; D call uncertain. This CDR3 spans 17 amino acids. Germline CDR1 is LGHDT and CDR2 is YNNKEL (reference sequence). V dropped 1 base and J dropped 1 base, with 17 bases sitting between them. CDR3 amino acids: CASSQGPLLSSSYEQYF. CDR3 coding DNA: TGTGCCAGCAGCCAAGGCCCCCTCTTGAGTTCTTCCTACGAGCAGTACTTC.

The genes are TRBV11-2 and TRBJ1-1; 10 bases agree with TRBD1. Germline values: CDR1 SGHAT, CDR2 FQNNGV. The CDR3 extends over 16 amino acids. With V trimmed by 5 bases and J by 4 bases, 10 bases remained unmatched. The CDR3 bases are TGTGCCAGCAGCAAGACAGGGGGCGTGCGGGGCACTGAAGCTTTCTTT. Translating it yields CASSKTGGVRGTEAFF.